This TCR beta chain derives from a study of blood T cell repertoires in COVID-19 (dated by TCRdb to the early 2020s). With respect to the entire study: Collaborator samples came from the United States, Italy and Spain and covered acute and convalescent phases of COVID-19. The material from the prospective study consisted of cDNA or gDNA derived from T cells, B-cell-depleted T cells, or PBMCs. Subjects who had been exposed to COVID-19, were actively infected with it, or had recovered from it provided the deeply sampled blood TCRbeta repertoires that made up the dataset. The repertoires were made available in a free public database intended to serve as a resource for research on the immune response to SARS-CoV-2. Samples came from the ongoing ImmuneRACE study (first 160 participants) plus 1,254 subjects from 6 global collaborators. The sample metadata nearly always contained a de-identified subject ID, COVID-19 status, age in years and sex. Where HLA class I and class II types were available, the types were taken from metadata supplied by the sample provider, not from assay-based typing.

V is clipped by 9 bases and J by 0 bases, and the sequence between their germline boundaries is 9 bases long. The CDR1 and CDR2 encoded by the germline V gene are ENHRY and SYGVKD. From the cysteine up to the phenylalanine, the CDR3 has a length of 13 residues. The only DNA kept is the CDR3, 39 bases in frame from the first base. TCRbeta CDR3 regions were amplified from genomic DNA using the immunoSEQ Assay, a bias-controlled multiplex PCR. Per the original workflow: Within the assay, amplification of reference gene primers was used to estimate how many nucleated cells each sample contained. Sequence reads were collapsed and filtered to measure the absolute abundance of every unique TCRbeta CDR3 rearrangement. For each sample, productive Simpson clonality was calculated as the square root of Simpson's diversity index across productive rearrangements. TCRdb holds this immuneACCESS table with in-frame rearrangements only. Some clones are missing; in checked studies, unresolved V genes explain under half, and the rest has no known cause. The DNA was the basis for D and trimming; V, J and clone size are from that table. This sample lists 200,000 to 300,000 clones; about 89% were detected once. 1.5% to 2% of the sample is taken by the ten largest.

This clone was detected a few times. What antigen it recognizes has not been identified. Qualities for individual bases were not recorded, and no much larger clone is one base off. Overall results and qualifications from the work: Clinical and demographic metadata were provided uncurated, with the amount varying by source and participant.

A second Seattle source provided samples from volunteer blood donors who had recovered from COVID-19. Collaborating institutions collected whole blood in K2EDTA tubes following their own protocols. For TCRbeta analysis, collaborator samples were shipped as frozen whole blood, as isolated PBMCs, or as DNA extracted from either sample type. This clonotype originated in a woman aged 60-70 years who had recovered from COVID-19. Sequenced material: peripheral blood. The rearranged segments are TRBV10-3 and TRBJ1-5, with no confident D gene call. The CDR3 protein: CAIQYNSNQPQHF. In nucleotides, the sequence is TGTGCCATACAGTACAATAGCAATCAGCCCCAGCATTTT.